These T cell receptor beta chains were read from a single sample in a study of CD8 T cells in Susac syndrome. TCRdb re-called the immunoSEQ multiplex PCR reads through MiXCR, storing one row per CDR3 protein. The table lists some 150,000 distinct CDR3 sequences, roughly 95% of them singletons. The specimen was CD8+ T cells from PBMCs. All receptors come from a human donor with multiple sclerosis. Each CDR3 is given with its conserved first and last residue. The D gene is left open where the match is weak. Clone size, where shown, is once, few, many, or a class for clones that have expanded.

D gene	clone size	V gene	J gene	CDR3 DNA	CDR3 protein
NA	few	TRBV27	TRBJ2-5	TGTGCCAGCAGTTTAATGGGTGGAGAGACCCAGTACTTC	CASSLMGGETQYF
NA	NA	TRBV29-1	TRBJ2-3	TGCAGCGTTTTTCAGGGTAGCACAGATACGCAGTATTTT	CSVFQGSTDTQYF
NA	NA	TRBV7-3	TRBJ2-1	TGTGCCAGCAGCTTTGATCCGGACAATGAGCAGTTCTTC	CASSFDPDNEQFF
TRBD1	NA	TRBV7-2	TRBJ2-5	TGTGCCAGCAGCTTAGGACAGGGGGCCCGGGAGACCCAGTACTTC	CASSLGQGARETQYF
NA	NA	TRBV20-1	TRBJ2-3	TGCAGTGCGGGAACTAGCTTAAGCACAGATACGCAGTATTTT	CSAGTSLSTDTQYF
TRBD1	NA	TRBV25-1	TRBJ2-5	TGTGCCAGCGGACCCCCGGGACAGACTTTCCAAGAGACCCAGTACTTC	CASGPPGQTFQETQYF
NA	NA	TRBV14	TRBJ1-6	TGTGCCAGCAGCCAATATGACGCTTCACCCCTCCACTTT	CASSQYDASPLHF
NA	once	TRBV29-1	TRBJ2-1	TGCAGCGTTGAATGGGGGAGACGTGGCAGTGAGCAGTTCTTC	CSVEWGRRGSEQFF
NA	NA	TRBV4-1	TRBJ1-1	TGCGCCAGCAGCCAAGATGAGTGGACTGAAGCTTTCTTT	CASSQDEWTEAFF
TRBD1	NA	TRBV20-1	TRBJ2-5	TGCAGTGCTAGGATGGGACAGGGGGCAGAGACCCAGTACTTC	CSARMGQGAETQYF
NA	NA	TRBV2	TRBJ1-1	TGTGCCAGCAGTGAAGGCAGGGTGAACACTGAAGCTTTCTTT	CASSEGRVNTEAFF
NA	NA	TRBV12-3/TRBV12-4	TRBJ2-3	TGTGCCAGCAGTTTTTCACCAGATACGCAGTATTTT	CASSFSPDTQYF
NA	NA	TRBV30	TRBJ1-1	TGTGCCTGGAGTCGCATGGAAGCTTTCTTT	CAWSRMEAFF
TRBD2	NA	TRBV7-9	TRBJ2-7	TGTGCCAGCAGCTCTCTCTCCACTAGCGACCCAACGAGGTACGAGCAGTACTTC	CASSSLSTSDPTRYEQYF
NA	NA	TRBV10-2	TRBJ1-1	TGCGCCAGCAGGGAGGCCATGAACACTGAAGCTTTCTTT	CASREAMNTEAFF
TRBD2	NA	TRBV15	TRBJ2-7	TGTGCCACCAGCGGGGGTAGCGGGCTATCCTACGAGCAGTACTTC	CATSGGSGLSYEQYF
NA	NA	TRBV20-1	TRBJ1-4	TGCAGTGCTAGAGCTGCCGGGGGGGCGGGAAATGAAAAACTGTTTTTT	CSARAAGGAGNEKLFF
NA	NA	TRBV24-1	TRBJ2-3	TGTGCCACCAGTGATTTGGGGCAAGATACGCAGTATTTT	CATSDLGQDTQYF
TRBD2	NA	TRBV6-5	TRBJ2-1	TGTGCCAGCAGTTACGCCTTTGGGAGGGAGGACAATGAGCAGTTCTTC	CASSYAFGREDNEQFF
NA	NA	TRBV29-1	TRBJ2-2	TGCAGCGTTGAAACAGGACACAACACCGGGGAGCTGTTTTTT	CSVETGHNTGELFF
NA	once	TRBV7-8	TRBJ2-5	TGTGCCAGCAGCTTACCGGGACCCGAGACCCAGTACTTC	CASSLPGPETQYF
NA	NA	TRBV13	TRBJ2-3	TGTGCCAGCAGCTTACGGTCCAGGCCCCCAGATACGCAGTATTTT	CASSLRSRPPDTQYF
NA	NA	TRBV30	TRBJ2-7	TGTGCCTGGAGTGTGACTGATTACGAGCAGTACTTC	CAWSVTDYEQYF
NA	once	TRBV4-2	TRBJ1-2	TGTGCCAGCAGCCAAGAACTTAGGGACTATGGCTACACCTTC	CASSQELRDYGYTF
NA	NA	TRBV4-1	TRBJ2-2	TGCGCCAGCAGCCAAGTGCGGAACCCTGGCACCGGGGAGCTGTTTTTT	CASSQVRNPGTGELFF
TRBD1	NA	TRBV24-1	TRBJ2-1	TGTGCCACCAGCCGGACAGGGACCTACAATGAGCAGTTCTTC	CATSRTGTYNEQFF
NA	NA	TRBV4-2	TRBJ1-1	TGTGCCAGCAGCCAAGGGGACCATATCGACACTGAAGCTTTCTTT	CASSQGDHIDTEAFF
NA	NA	TRBV30	TRBJ1-1	TGTGCCTGGAGTGGGACAAACACTGAAGCTTTCTTT	CAWSGTNTEAFF
NA	NA	TRBV29-1	TRBJ1-3	TGCAGCGCCGTAACCCCCGGGCGAAGGCCTGGAAACACCATATATTTT	CSAVTPGRRPGNTIYF
NA	NA	TRBV25-1	TRBJ2-1	TGTGCCAGCAGTGAATCAGGGGGACTAGTGTTCAATGAGCAGTTCTTC	CASSESGGLVFNEQFF
NA	NA	TRBV27	TRBJ1-2	TGTGCCAGCAGTTTAAGGGCCTCGGCAGGGCATGGCTACACCTTC	CASSLRASAGHGYTF
NA	NA	TRBV12-5	TRBJ1-1	TGTGCTAGTGGTTTTTGGGGCCAAGGGAACACTGAAGCTTTCTTT	CASGFWGQGNTEAFF
NA	NA	TRBV12-3/TRBV12-4	TRBJ2-3	TGTGCCAGCACCAGCCCGGCAGGGTCGACAGATACGCAGTATTTT	CASTSPAGSTDTQYF
TRBD1	NA	TRBV12-3/TRBV12-4	TRBJ2-7	TGTGCCAGCAGTCAGCGGACAGGGTTCTACGAGCAGTACTTC	CASSQRTGFYEQYF
NA	NA	TRBV13	TRBJ1-1	TGTGCCAGCAGGCTCGACACTGAAGCTTTCTTT	CASRLDTEAFF
NA	NA	TRBV2	TRBJ2-1	TGTGCCAGCAGTGAATTGAAGGGCGATGAGCAGTTCTTC	CASSELKGDEQFF
NA	NA	TRBV12-3/TRBV12-4	TRBJ2-5	TGTGCCAGCAGTTTAATTCTCAAGGGAGAGACCCAGTACTTC	CASSLILKGETQYF
NA	NA	TRBV27	TRBJ1-3	TGTGCCAGCAGTTCCGGGCATGCTGGAAACACCATATATTTT	CASSSGHAGNTIYF
NA	NA	TRBV13	TRBJ2-1	TGTGCCAGCAGCTTAGACGGTGAGAGCATTAATGAGCAGTTCTTC	CASSLDGESINEQFF
NA	few	TRBV29-1	TRBJ2-1	TGCAGCGTTGAAGGATCGGGAGGACAGAGATACAATGAGCAGTTCTTC	CSVEGSGGQRYNEQFF
TRBD2	once	TRBV20-1	TRBJ2-5	TGCAGTGCTCCCCCGGTCGGACTAGCGGGGGCATCGCTAGAGACCCAGTACTTC	CSAPPVGLAGASLETQYF
NA	NA	TRBV3-1	TRBJ1-1	TGTGCCAGCAGCCAATTATTGGGCCGGGGGGTCCCTGAAGCTTTCTTT	CASSQLLGRGVPEAFF
NA	NA	TRBV4-1	TRBJ2-2	TGCGCCAGTAGCCACCCACCCATGAACACCGGGGAGCTGTTTTTT	CASSHPPMNTGELFF
TRBD2	NA	TRBV30	TRBJ2-2	TGTGCCTGGGAGGTAGCGATGACGGGACTAGCGGGGGAAACAAACACCGGGGAGCTGTTTTTT	CAWEVAMTGLAGETNTGELFF
NA	NA	TRBV29-1	TRBJ2-1	TGCAGCGTTGAGAGTCCGTACAATGAGCAGTTCTTC	CSVESPYNEQFF
NA	NA	TRBV20-1	TRBJ2-1	TGCAGTGCTAGAGGCGGAAAACGCCTCGCCTACAATGAGCAGTTCTTC	CSARGGKRLAYNEQFF
TRBD2	NA	TRBV20-1	TRBJ2-1	TGCAGTGCTAGAGCGGGACTAGTAAATGAGCAGTTCTTC	CSARAGLVNEQFF
NA	NA	TRBV3-1	TRBJ1-6	TGTGCCAGCAGCCAAGATGTGGGCCTTGGGAATTCACCCCTCCACTTT	CASSQDVGLGNSPLHF
TRBD2	NA	TRBV29-1	TRBJ2-1	TGCAGCGGGGGACTAGCGGCCTACAATGAGCAGTTCTTC	CSGGLAAYNEQFF
NA	NA	TRBV6-5	TRBJ2-3	TGTGCCAGCAGCCTACTCCGGGACTGGGCTGGCACAGATACGCAGTATTTT	CASSLLRDWAGTDTQYF
TRBD2	NA	TRBV29-1	TRBJ2-3	TGCAGCGTTGGGGGACTAGTAGGGGCAGATACGCAGTATTTT	CSVGGLVGADTQYF
NA	NA	TRBV29-1	TRBJ2-3	TGCAGCGTTCTTGCGCGTGCAGATACGCAGTATTTT	CSVLARADTQYF
TRBD1	NA	TRBV7-6	TRBJ2-5	TGTGCCAGCAGCTCGGTGACAGGGGAACGAGAGACCCAGTACTTC	CASSSVTGERETQYF
NA	NA	TRBV4-1	TRBJ2-3	TGCGCCAGCAGCCTAAACGTAGCGGCGAGCACAGATACGCAGTATTTT	CASSLNVAASTDTQYF